These 2 T cell receptor beta chains came from one sample sequenced in a study of blood T cells in healthy people across ages. Alongside a J-beta primer mix, a sample-barcoded 5' primer served in a second PCR lasting 7 to 11 cycles. TCRdb passed the 5' RACE reads through MiXCR, listing each CDR3 protein once. The top ten hold over 7% of the sample, which has 1.5 million to 2 million distinct CDR3 sequences, approximately 30% seen once. Sequencing was performed on blood. The origin of the receptors is a woman between 25 and 40 years old in good health.

This clonotype was found many times. The J gene is TRBJ1-4, the V gene TRBV20-1; D perhaps matches TRBD1 (5 bases). The CDR3 has 14 amino acids. Germline V lookup: CDR1 DFQATT, CDR2 SNEGSKA (reference sequence). V gave up 6 bases and J gave up 7 bases, with 18 bases separating them. CDR3 protein: CSAPSGTHREKLFF. DNA of the CDR3: TGCAGTGCACCGAGCGGGACTCATCGTGAAAAACTGTTTTTT.

In its sample, this clonotype was seen a few times. The chain uses TRBV5-1 and TRBJ2-3; 10 bases are a match to TRBD1. The J segment lost 6 bases and the V segment lost 8 bases, leaving 9 bases of the junction unmatched. This CDR3 is 14 amino acids long. In germline, CDR1 is SGHRS, CDR2 YFSETQ. CDR3 protein: CASILGTGVDTQYF. In DNA, the CDR3 is TGCGCCAGTATTCTCGGGACAGGGGTCGATACGCAGTATTTT.